This TCR beta chain was identified during a study of blood T cell repertoires in COVID-19. About the study: The United States, Italy and Spain were the sources of the acute and convalescent COVID-19 samples. Nucleic acid was either cDNA or gDNA, and it came from T cells, B-cell-depleted T cells, or PBMCs.

CDR1 and CDR2 (germline): MNHNS, SASEGT. This CDR3 region has 14 residues. V shed 2 bases and J shed 3 bases, with 11 bases lying between them. Under the authors' procedure: Cell counts per sample came from amplifying reference gene primers. Profiling relied on immunoSEQ multiplex PCR, and the TCRdb table lists in-frame clones only, not all of them. The DNA was the basis for D and trimming; V, J and clone size are from that table. The data hold about 490,000 clones, with approximately 83% observed a single time. The sample comprised peripheral blood. This rearrangement joins TRBV6-1 to TRBJ2-7, with D tentatively TRBD2 (5 bases). The clonotype comes from a human donor in a cohort sampled during active COVID-19. CDR3 protein: CASSENAGNYEQYF. The CDR3 DNA reads TGTGCCAGCAGTGAAAATGCGGGTAACTACGAGCAGTACTTC.